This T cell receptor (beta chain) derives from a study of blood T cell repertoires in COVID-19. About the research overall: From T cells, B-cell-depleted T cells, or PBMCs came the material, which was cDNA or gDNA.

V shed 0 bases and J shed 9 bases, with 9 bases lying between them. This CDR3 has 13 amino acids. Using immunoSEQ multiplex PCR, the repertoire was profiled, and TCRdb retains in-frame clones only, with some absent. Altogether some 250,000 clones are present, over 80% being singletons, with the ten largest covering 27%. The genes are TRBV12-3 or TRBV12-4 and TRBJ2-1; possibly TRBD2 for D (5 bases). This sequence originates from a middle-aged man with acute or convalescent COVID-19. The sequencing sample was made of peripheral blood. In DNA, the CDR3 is TGTGCCAGCAGTTTAGCGGGAGAGGGTGAGCAGTTCTTC. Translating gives CASSLAGEGEQFF.